This T cell receptor beta chain was retrieved from a study of regulatory T cells in long-lasting Graves disease. Time point given: newly diagnosed GD, antithyroid drugs for less than 3 months. Extracted PBMC RNA gave rise to the TCR library. Both iRepertoire HTBI primers and Arm-PCR of CDR3 regions were used to build the TCR beta libraries. TCRdb re-called the multiplex PCR reads with MiXCR, one entry per CDR3 protein. This sample has over 400,000 distinct CDR3 sequences; around 15% occur once, and the top ten carry approximately 19%. This clonotype has just one count. Its antigen is unknown. General study findings and limits: Persistent disease samples used TRBV28, TRBJ1-2 and TRBJ2-5 preferentially.

The CDR3 runs 14 residues. Germline CDR1 and CDR2: GTSNPN and SVGIG (reference sequence). Losses at the gene ends were 4 bases for V and 4 bases for J; bases not matched to a gene: 7. Another study also made use of these data, one on T cells in Graves' hyperthyroidism and ophthalmopathy. That study reports: Progression to ophthalmopathy was predicted a median of approximately 6.4 months early.

The chain uses TRBV30 and TRBJ1-3, with 7 bases identical to TRBD1. Material: peripheral blood mononuclear cells (PBMCs), obtained at new diagnosis, from a patient treated with antithyroid drugs. This sequence originates from a woman aged 45 to 65 with Graves disease. The CDR3 DNA follows: TGTGCCTGGACCAGGGACAGTCGCGGAAACACCATATATTTT. Protein sequence: CAWTRDSRGNTIYF.